Many counts were recorded for the clone carrying this TCR beta chain. One end of the junction fails to match germline, which may point to a read error. Germline V gives CDR1 DFQATT, CDR2 SNEGSKA (reference sequence). The CDR3 has 13 amino acids. The definition of stable Graves' hyperthyroidism was no ophthalmopathy progression within 18 months. Authors of the study amplified TCR beta CDR3 regions from RNA transcripts. First-round RT-PCR targeting the TCR CDR3 was performed with the HTBI primer set. MiXCR, run by TCRdb on the multiplex PCR reads, gives a single entry per CDR3 protein. Of some 200,000 distinct CDR3 sequences listed, roughly a sixth are singletons. The data are from a study of T cells in Graves' hyperthyroidism and ophthalmopathy.

The sequenced sample was blood. The clonotype originates from a woman aged 50 to 60 with Graves' hyperthyroidism. The chain joins TRBV20-1 to TRBJ2-1; 7 positions agree with TRBD2. CDR3 residues: CSARGTRINGQFF. The CDR3 DNA reads as TGCAGTGCTAGAGGGACTAGAATTAATGGGCAGTTCTTC.